The clone carrying this TCR beta chain was observed a handful of times. Antigen specificity is unknown. The data stem from a study of CD8 T cells in ankylosing spondylitis. Study-level points and caveats: Disease-linked clones were reportedly significantly enriched in matched ankylosing spondylitis synovial fluid. The study identified a TCR beta motif of under ten highly homologous variants that appeared characteristic of ankylosing spondylitis blood.

Germline V CDR1 and CDR2: ENHRY, SYGVKD. Trimming shortened V by 7 bases and J by 2 bases, and 14 bases separated the two germline ends. There are 14 residues in the CDR3. Quantitative 5'-RACE with molecular barcodes generated TCR beta libraries. MiXCR, run by TCRdb on the 5' RACE reads, gives a single entry per CDR3 protein. Of more than 150,000 distinct CDR3 sequences in the sample, approximately 13% were seen once. Material for sequencing was blood, either unsorted or a sorted T cell fraction (not recorded which). The genes are TRBV10-3 and TRBJ2-5; D ambiguous. This TCR was sampled from a female donor with ankylosing spondylitis or in good health (not recorded which). The CDR3 here is CAIKTSQAQETQYF. DNA for the CDR3: TGTGCCATCAAAACAAGCCAGGCTCAAGAGACCCAGTACTTC.